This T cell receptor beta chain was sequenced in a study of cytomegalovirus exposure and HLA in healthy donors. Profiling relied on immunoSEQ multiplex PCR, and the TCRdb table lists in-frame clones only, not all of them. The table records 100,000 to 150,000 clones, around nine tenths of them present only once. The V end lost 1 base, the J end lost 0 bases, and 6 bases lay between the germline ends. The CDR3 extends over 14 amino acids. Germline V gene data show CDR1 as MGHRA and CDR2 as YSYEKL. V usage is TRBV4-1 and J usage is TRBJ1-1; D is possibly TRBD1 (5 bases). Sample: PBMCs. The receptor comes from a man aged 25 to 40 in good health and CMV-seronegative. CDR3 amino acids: CASSQVTVNTEAFF. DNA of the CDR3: TGCGCCAGCAGCCAAGTGACAGTGAACACTGAAGCTTTCTTT.